This TCR beta chain appears in the sequencing data of a study of PD-1 blockade in classical Hodgkin lymphoma. The study's findings and limits: With CD4+ cells, TCR diversity rose significantly by C4D1, but not with CD8+ cells. According to reports, newly diagnosed patients had lower baseline TCR diversity than healthy donors, and relapsed/refractory patients had lower baseline TCR diversity still. Nivolumab initiated under 1 year post-ASCT led to patient exclusion.

With 5 bases clipped from V and 0 bases from J, the junction kept 7 bases outside the gene matches. CDR1 is SEHNR and CDR2 is FQNEAQ in the germline V gene (reference sequence). The CDR3 length is 17 residues. In every patient, relapse followed autologous stem cell transplantation, while exposure to brentuximab vedotin differed. Patients showed best responses of complete response, partial response or progressive disease. Sequencing was performed with immunoSEQ multiplex PCR; in TCRdb, only in-frame clones are kept and a portion is missing. The profile shows more than 30,000 clones, less than 85% of them singletons. As regards this clone: Its antigen is as yet unknown.

This chain uses TRBV7-9 with TRBJ2-7; 13 bases map to TRBD2. The input for sequencing was peripheral blood mononuclear cells (PBMCs), taken before the second cycle of nivolumab. The TCR comes from a human donor with classical Hodgkin lymphoma. In DNA form, the CDR3 reads TGTGCCAGCAGCCCCTTGGGACTAGCGGGGCCCTCCTACGAGCAGTACTTC. Its protein is CASSPLGLAGPSYEQYF.